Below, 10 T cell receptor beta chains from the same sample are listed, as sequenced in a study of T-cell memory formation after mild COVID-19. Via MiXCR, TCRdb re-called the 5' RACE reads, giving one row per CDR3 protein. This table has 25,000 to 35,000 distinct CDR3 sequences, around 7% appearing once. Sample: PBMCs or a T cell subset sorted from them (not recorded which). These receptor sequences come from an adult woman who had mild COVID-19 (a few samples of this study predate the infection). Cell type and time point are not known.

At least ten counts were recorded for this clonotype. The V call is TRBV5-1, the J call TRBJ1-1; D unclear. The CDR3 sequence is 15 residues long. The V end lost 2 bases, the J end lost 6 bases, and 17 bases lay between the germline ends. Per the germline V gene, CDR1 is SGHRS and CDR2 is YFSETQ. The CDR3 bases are TGCGCCAGCAGCTTAGTCAAGGGAGGTTCAGCTGAAGCTTTCTTT. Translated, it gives CASSLVKGGSAEAFF.

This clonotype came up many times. The CDR3 DNA sequence: TGTGCCAGCAGTCTCCTAGCGGGGGGATCCTACAATGAGCAGTTCTTC. Residues: CASSLLAGGSYNEQFF. The chain joins TRBV7-2 to TRBJ2-1; TRBD2 matches 11 bases. Germline assignment: CDR1 SGHTA and CDR2 FQGNSA. The CDR3 has 16 amino acids. The junction had 5 bases not matched to a gene; V was cut back by 6 bases and J by 1 base.

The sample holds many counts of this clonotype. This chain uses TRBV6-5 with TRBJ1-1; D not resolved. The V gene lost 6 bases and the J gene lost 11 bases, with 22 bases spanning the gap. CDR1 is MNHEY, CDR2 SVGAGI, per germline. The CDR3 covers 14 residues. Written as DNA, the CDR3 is TGTGCCAGCAGAACCCAGGCGCAATTGTTTAGGGCTTTCTTT. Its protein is CASRTQAQLFRAFF.

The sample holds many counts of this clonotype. The CDR3 coding sequence is TGTGCCAGCAGTTACTCTGGGGACTATCCTACTAGAGACAATGAGCAGTTCTTC. The encoded protein is CASSYSGDYPTRDNEQFF. V is TRBV6-5 and J is TRBJ2-1; the match to TRBD2 covers 7 bases. After removal of 0 bases from V and 5 bases from J, the junction contained 13 bases not matched to a gene. Germline V CDR1 and CDR2: MNHEY, SVGAGI. CDR3 length equals 18 residues.

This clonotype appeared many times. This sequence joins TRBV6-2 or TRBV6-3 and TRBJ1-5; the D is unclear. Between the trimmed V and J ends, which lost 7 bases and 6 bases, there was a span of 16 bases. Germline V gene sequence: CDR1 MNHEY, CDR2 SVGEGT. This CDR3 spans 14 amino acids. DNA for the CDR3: TGTGCCAGCACCGAGACACTAGAAACTCAGCCCCAGCATTTT. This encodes CASTETLETQPQHF.

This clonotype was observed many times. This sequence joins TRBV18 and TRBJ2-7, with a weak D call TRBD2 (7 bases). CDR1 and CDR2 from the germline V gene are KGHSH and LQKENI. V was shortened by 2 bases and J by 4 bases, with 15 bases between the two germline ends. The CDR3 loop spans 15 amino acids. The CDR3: CASSPGGARIYEQYF. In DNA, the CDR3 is TGTGCCAGCTCACCAGGGGGGGCGCGGATTTACGAGCAGTACTTC.

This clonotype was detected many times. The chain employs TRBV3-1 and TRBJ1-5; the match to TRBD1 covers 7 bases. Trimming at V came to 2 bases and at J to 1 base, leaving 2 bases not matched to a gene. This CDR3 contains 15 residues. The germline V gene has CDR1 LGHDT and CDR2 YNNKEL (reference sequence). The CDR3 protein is CASSQRGQSNQPQHF. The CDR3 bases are TGTGCCAGCAGCCAAAGGGGACAGAGCAATCAGCCCCAGCATTTT.

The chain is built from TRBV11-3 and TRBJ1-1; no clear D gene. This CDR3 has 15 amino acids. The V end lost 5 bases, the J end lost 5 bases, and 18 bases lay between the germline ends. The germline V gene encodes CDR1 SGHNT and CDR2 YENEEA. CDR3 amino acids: CASSPQWERKTEAFF. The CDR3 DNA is TGTGCCAGCAGCCCACAGTGGGAACGCAAGACTGAAGCTTTCTTT.

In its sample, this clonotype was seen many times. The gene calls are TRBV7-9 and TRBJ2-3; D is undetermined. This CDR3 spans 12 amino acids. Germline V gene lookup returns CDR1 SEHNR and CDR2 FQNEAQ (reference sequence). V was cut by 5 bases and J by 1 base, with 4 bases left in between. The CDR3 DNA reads TGTGCCAGCAGCGTAGGCACAGATACGCAGTATTTT. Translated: CASSVGTDTQYF. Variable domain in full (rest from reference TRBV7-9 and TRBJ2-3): DTGVSQNPRHKITKRGQNVTFRCDPISEHNRLYWYRQTLGQGPEFLTYFQNEAQLEKSRLLSDRFSAERPKGSFSTLEIQRTEQGDSAMYLCASSVGTDTQYFGPGTRLTVL.

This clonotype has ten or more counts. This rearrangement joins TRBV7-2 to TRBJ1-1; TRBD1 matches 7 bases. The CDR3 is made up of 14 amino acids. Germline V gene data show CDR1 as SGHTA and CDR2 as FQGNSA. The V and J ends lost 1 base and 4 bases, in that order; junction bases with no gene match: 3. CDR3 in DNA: TGTGCCAGCAGCTTAGGGTCAGGGGGCACTGAAGCTTTCTTT. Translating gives CASSLGSGGTEAFF.